The 8 T cell receptor beta chains reported below all come from one sample, sequenced in a study of blood T cells in healthy people across ages. A second about 7 to 11 cycle PCR used barcoded and J-beta primers. TCRdb analysed the 5' RACE reads with MiXCR anew, one entry per CDR3 protein. The table records about 680,000 distinct CDR3 sequences, around 45% of them present only once. Source material: blood. The source is a woman aged 55 to 70 in good health.

This sequence joins TRBV20-1 and TRBJ2-1; 7 positions agree with TRBD2. V lost 7 bases, J lost 4 bases, and 7 bases stayed unmatched. Germline loops: CDR1 DFQATT, CDR2 SNEGSKA (reference sequence). The CDR3 is 13 amino acids. CDR3 loop: CSGRGSTYNEQFF. The CDR3 nucleotides are TGCAGTGGGCGCGGGAGTACTTACAATGAGCAGTTCTTC.

Here the CDR3 DNA reads TGCAGTGCTAGAGACCCACAGGGGGCTGGAGAGACCCAGTACTTC. Protein product: CSARDPQGAGETQYF. The chain carries TRBV20-1 and TRBJ2-5, with 9 bases identical to TRBD1. CDR3 length: 15 residues. V trimming: 0 bases; J trimming: 4 bases; junction bases outside the gene matches: 6. Germline V gene lookup returns CDR1 DFQATT and CDR2 SNEGSKA (reference sequence).

This clonotype was recorded once. V gene TRBV7-9 combines with J gene TRBJ2-3; 11 positions agree with TRBD2. The CDR3 runs 17 residues. Trimming removed 4 bases from V and 2 bases from J; junction bases left unmatched: 8. The germline V gene has CDR1 SEHNR and CDR2 FQNEAQ (reference sequence). The CDR3 reads CASSSLVTSGNTDTQYF. The CDR3 coding sequence is TGTGCCAGCAGCTCCCTAGTGACTAGCGGGAACACAGATACGCAGTATTTT.

The chain couples TRBV7-9 to TRBJ2-6; D perhaps matches TRBD1 (5 bases). With 8 bases removed from V and 0 bases from J, the gap between germline ends came to 26 bases. Per germline, CDR1 SEHNR and CDR2 FQNEAQ (reference sequence). The CDR3 runs to 20 residues. The CDR3 loop reads CASWTPEDRIPLSGANVLTF. The CDR3 bases are TGTGCCAGCTGGACCCCGGAAGACAGAATACCGCTCTCTGGGGCCAACGTCCTGACTTTC.

The chain employs TRBV29-1 and TRBJ2-5; 9 nucleotides match TRBD1. V lost 8 bases to trimming and J lost 5 bases; unmatched junction nucleotides: 6. Germline V lookup: CDR1 SQVTM, CDR2 ANQGSEA. This CDR3 region has 12 residues. The CDR3: CSFNRGQETQYF. Here the CDR3 DNA reads TGCAGCTTCAACAGGGGGCAGGAGACCCAGTACTTC.

V usage is TRBV5-1 and J usage is TRBJ2-3, with D tentatively TRBD1 (6 bases). Trimming removed 0 bases from V and 0 bases from J, with 11 bases in between. The length of the CDR3 is 16 residues. The germline V gene has CDR1 SGHRS and CDR2 YFSETQ. CDR3 DNA: TGCGCCAGCAGCTTGGCCTTCCAGGGGAGCACAGATACGCAGTATTTT. Translation gives CASSLAFQGSTDTQYF.

This clonotype was counted between two and nine times. The genes are TRBV27 and TRBJ2-6; D perhaps matches TRBD1 (6 bases). The CDR3 runs 16 residues. V lost 5 bases, J lost 4 bases, and 15 bases lay in between. CDR1 MNHEY and CDR2 SMNVEV come from the germline V gene (reference sequence). The CDR3 sequence is CASSILTGTGANVLTF. The CDR3 nucleotides read TGTGCCAGCAGTATCCTTACAGGGACCGGGGCCAACGTCCTGACTTTC.

This clonotype was picked up many times. The J gene is TRBJ1-2, the V gene TRBV20-1; D is uncertain. Trimming cost V 0 bases and J 2 bases, with 7 bases left between them. This CDR3 is built from 13 residues. Germline V gene sequence: CDR1 DFQATT, CDR2 SNEGSKA (reference sequence). CDR3 sequence (DNA): TGCAGTGCTAGAGATATCAGAAACTATGGCTACACCTTC. This sequence encodes CSARDIRNYGYTF.